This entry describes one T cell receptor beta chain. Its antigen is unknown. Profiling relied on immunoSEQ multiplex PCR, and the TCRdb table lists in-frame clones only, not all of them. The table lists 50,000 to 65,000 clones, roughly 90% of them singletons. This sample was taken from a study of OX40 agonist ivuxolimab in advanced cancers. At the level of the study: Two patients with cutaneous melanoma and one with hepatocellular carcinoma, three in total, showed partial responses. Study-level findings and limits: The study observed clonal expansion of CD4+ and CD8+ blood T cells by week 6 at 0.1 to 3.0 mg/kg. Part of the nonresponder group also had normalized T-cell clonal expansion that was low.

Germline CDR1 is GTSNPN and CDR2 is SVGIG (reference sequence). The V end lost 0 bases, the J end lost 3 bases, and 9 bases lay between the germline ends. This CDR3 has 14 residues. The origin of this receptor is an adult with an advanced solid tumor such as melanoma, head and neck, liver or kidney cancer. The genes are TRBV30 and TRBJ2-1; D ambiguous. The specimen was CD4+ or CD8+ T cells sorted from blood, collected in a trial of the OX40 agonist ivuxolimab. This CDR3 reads CAWSVPGYYNEQFF. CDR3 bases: TGTGCCTGGAGTGTACCCGGGTACTACAATGAGCAGTTCTTC. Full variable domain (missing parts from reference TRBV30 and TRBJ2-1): SQTIHQWPATLVQPVGSPLSLECTVEGTSNPNLYWYRQAAGRGLQLLFYSVGIGQISSEVPQNLSASRPQDRQFILSSKKLLLSDSGFYLCAWSVPGYYNEQFFGPGTRLTVL.